This TCR beta chain was identified in a study of cytomegalovirus exposure and HLA in healthy donors. Libraries were prepared by immunoSEQ multiplex PCR; TCRdb keeps only in-frame clonotypes and omits some of them. The top ten hold 2.5% to 3% of the sample, which has 170,000 or so clones, roughly 80% seen once. The CDR3 totals 15 residues. The germline CDR1 and CDR2 sequences are MGHRA and YSYEKL. Trimming stripped 2 bases from V and 7 bases from J, with 15 bases between. The sample comprised PBMCs. The chain links TRBV4-1 to TRBJ2-1; D is perhaps TRBD2 (5 bases). The receptor's source is a woman aged 18-29 years in good health and CMV-seropositive. DNA for the CDR3: TGCGCCAGCAGCCAATACGGGATGTACCGAAATGAGCAGTTCTTC. Translation: CASSQYGMYRNEQFF.